The 9 T cell receptor beta chains below were found in one sample sequenced in a study of beta chain features in type 1 diabetes. These TCRs' antigens remain unknown. The whole isolated RNA underwent reverse transcription, so sequencing captured expressed TCRB transcripts. Assay: immunoSEQ multiplex PCR; the TCRdb copy retains only in-frame clones and omits some. The table records hundreds of thousands of clones, over 12% of them present only once. Regarding the study as a whole: Shorter TCRB CDR3s, moderately but significantly so, marked every one of the four CD4+ subsets in Type 1 diabetes patients.

The sequencing input was naive CD4+ T cells from blood. These receptors were obtained from a man younger than 30 with type 1 diabetes.

This clone was observed a handful of times. The chain combines TRBV13 with TRBJ1-2; D gene unclear. The V gene lost 8 bases and the J gene lost 0 bases, with 13 bases spanning the gap. The CDR3 consists of 14 residues. Germline CDR1 and CDR2: PRHDT and FYEKMQ (reference sequence). The CDR3 loop is CASGRRPSNYGYTF. CDR3 nucleotide sequence: TGTGCCAGCGGGCGCAGGCCCTCTAACTATGGCTACACCTTC. The entire variable domain, with the rest obtained from reference TRBV13 and TRBJ1-2, is as follows: AAGVIQSPRHLIKEKRETATLKCYPIPRHDTVYWYQQGPGQDPQFLISFYEKMQSDKGSIPDRFSAQQFSDYHSELNMSSLELGDSALYFCASGRRPSNYGYTFGSGTRLTVV.

The chain couples TRBV4-2 to TRBJ2-1, with D possibly matching TRBD2 (6 bases). The CDR3 has 16 residues. Germline assignment: CDR1 LGHNA and CDR2 YNFKEQ. The V end was cut by 4 bases, the J end by 0 bases, with 13 bases between. The CDR3 DNA reads as TGTGCCAGCAGCCCTAATACGGGAGTCTCCTACAATGAGCAGTTCTTC. This codes for CASSPNTGVSYNEQFF.

The DNA for the CDR3 is TGTGCCAGCACCTCGGAGCGGGAGTCCTACGAGCAGTACTTC. Residues: CASTSERESYEQYF. The V call is TRBV2, the J call TRBJ2-7; TRBD2 matches at 8 bases. Germline V lookup: CDR1 SNHLY, CDR2 FYNNEI. The V segment lost 7 bases and the J segment 1 base; nucleotides outside the gene matches: 6. The CDR3 spans 14 residues.

This clone was seen more than once but under ten times. This chain links TRBV7-2 with TRBJ2-2; D gene uncertain. The germline V and J ends were trimmed by 3 bases and 10 bases, with 6 bases remaining between them. The length of the CDR3 is 11 residues. CDR1 SGHTA and CDR2 FQGNSA come from the germline V gene. The CDR3 sequence: CASSLNVELFF. The CDR3 DNA reads as TGTGCCAGCAGCTTGAACGTGGAGCTGTTTTTT.

This clone was recorded a few times. The chain uses TRBV2 and TRBJ2-3; D possibly corresponds to TRBD2 (6 bases). Trimming cost V 6 bases and J 0 bases, with 10 bases left between them. The CDR3 contains 14 residues. The germline V gene has CDR1 SNHLY and CDR2 FYNNEI. Written as DNA, the CDR3 is TGTGCCAGCAGCTTGGAGGGGAGCACAGATACGCAGTATTTT. Residues: CASSLEGSTDTQYF.

Of note for this clone: This sample also contains other DNA sequences that code for the same CDR3. The chain links TRBV18 to TRBJ2-7; TRBD1 is a possible D gene (6 bases). Trimming shortened V by 6 bases and J by 3 bases, and 12 bases separated the two germline ends. The CDR3 totals 13 residues. The germline CDR1 and CDR2 sequences are KGHSH and LQKENI. CDR3 amino acids: CASSPDRSYEQYF. The CDR3 coding sequence is TGTGCCAGCTCTCCCGACAGGAGCTACGAGCAGTACTTC.

This clone was seen a handful of times. J is TRBJ1-1 and V is TRBV27, with D perhaps TRBD1 (6 bases). Trimming took off 3 bases at V and 3 bases at J, with 11 bases between the two ends. Germline V lookup: CDR1 MNHEY, CDR2 SMNVEV (reference sequence). This CDR3 contains 14 residues. CDR3 sequence (DNA): TGTGCCAGCAGTTTGGTGCGGACAGACACTGAAGCTTTCTTT. Its protein product is CASSLVRTDTEAFF.

The chain joins TRBV7-9 to TRBJ1-1; D uncertain. This CDR3 region has 12 residues. The germline CDR1 and CDR2 sequences are SEHNR and FQNEAQ (reference sequence). V was clipped by 5 bases and J by 8 bases, with 12 bases between them. The CDR3 region has the DNA TGTGCCAGCAGCCTAACATTGGAGGAAGCTTTCTTT. It specifies CASSLTLEEAFF.

The V gene is TRBV5-1, the J gene TRBJ1-4; D gene ambiguous. This CDR3 comprises 14 residues. V was pared by 5 bases and J by 6 bases, with 14 bases between. Germline V lookup: CDR1 SGHRS, CDR2 YFSETQ. The CDR3 coding sequence is TGCGCCAGCAGTCCCCCTGGTGGGGATGAAAAACTGTTTTTT. Protein product: CASSPPGGDEKLFF. Drawing the rest from reference TRBV5-1 and TRBJ1-4, the complete variable domain is KAGVTQTPRYLIKTRGQQVTLSCSPISGHRSVSWYQQTPGQGLQFLFEYFSETQRNKGNFPGRFSGRQFSNSRSEMNVSTLELGDSALYLCASSPPGGDEKLFFGSGTQLSVL.